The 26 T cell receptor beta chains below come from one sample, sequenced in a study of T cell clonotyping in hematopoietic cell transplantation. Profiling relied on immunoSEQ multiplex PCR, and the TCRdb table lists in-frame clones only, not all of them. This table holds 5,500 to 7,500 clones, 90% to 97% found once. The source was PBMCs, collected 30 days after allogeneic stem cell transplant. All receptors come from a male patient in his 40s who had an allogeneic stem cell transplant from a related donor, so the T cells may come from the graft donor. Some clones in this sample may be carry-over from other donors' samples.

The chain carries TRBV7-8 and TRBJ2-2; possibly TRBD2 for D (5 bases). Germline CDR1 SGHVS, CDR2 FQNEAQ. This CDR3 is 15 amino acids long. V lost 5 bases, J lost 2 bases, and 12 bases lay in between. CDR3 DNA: TGTGCCAGCAGCGCGAACCCGGGAAACACCGGGGAGCTGTTTTTT. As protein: CASSANPGNTGELFF.

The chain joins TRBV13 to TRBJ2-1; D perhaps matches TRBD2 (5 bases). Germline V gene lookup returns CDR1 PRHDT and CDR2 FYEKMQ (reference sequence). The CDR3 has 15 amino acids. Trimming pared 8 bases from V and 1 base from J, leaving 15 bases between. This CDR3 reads CASAPEGSSYNEQFF. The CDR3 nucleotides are TGTGCCAGCGCCCCTGAGGGTTCATCCTACAATGAGCAGTTCTTC.

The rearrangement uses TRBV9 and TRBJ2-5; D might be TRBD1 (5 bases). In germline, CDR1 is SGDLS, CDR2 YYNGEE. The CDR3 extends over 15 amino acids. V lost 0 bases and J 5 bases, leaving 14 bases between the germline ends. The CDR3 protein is CASSVGHSGIETQYF. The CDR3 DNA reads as TGTGCCAGCAGCGTAGGGCATTCAGGGATCGAGACCCAGTACTTC.

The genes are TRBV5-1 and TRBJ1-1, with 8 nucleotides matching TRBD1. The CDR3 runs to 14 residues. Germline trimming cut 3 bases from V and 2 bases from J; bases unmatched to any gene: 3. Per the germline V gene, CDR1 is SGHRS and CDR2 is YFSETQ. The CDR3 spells CASSSGTGNTEAFF. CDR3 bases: TGCGCCAGCAGCTCAGGGACAGGTAACACTGAAGCTTTCTTT.

CDR3: CAWSVRGSQPQHF. The CDR3 DNA reads TGTGCCTGGAGTGTACGAGGGAGTCAGCCCCAGCATTTT. The chain is built from TRBV30 and TRBJ1-5; D is unresolved. Germline V gives CDR1 GTSNPN, CDR2 SVGIG (reference sequence). V was trimmed by 0 bases and J by 6 bases, leaving 9 bases between them. CDR3 length: 13 residues.

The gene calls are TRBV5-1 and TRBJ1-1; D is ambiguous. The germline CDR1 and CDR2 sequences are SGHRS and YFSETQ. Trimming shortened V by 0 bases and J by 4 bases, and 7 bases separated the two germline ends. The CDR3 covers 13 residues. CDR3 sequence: CASSLDVFTEAFF. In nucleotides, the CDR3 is TGCGCCAGCAGCTTGGATGTCTTCACTGAAGCTTTCTTT.

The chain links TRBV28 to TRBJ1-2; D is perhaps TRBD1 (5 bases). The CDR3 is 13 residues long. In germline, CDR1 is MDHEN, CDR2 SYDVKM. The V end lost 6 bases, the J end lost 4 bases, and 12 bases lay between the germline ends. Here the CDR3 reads CASRLGQGYGYTF. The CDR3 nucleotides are TGTGCCAGCAGGTTGGGGCAGGGCTATGGCTACACCTTC.

Here the CDR3 DNA reads TGCGCCAGCAGCGTCACTAGCGGTTCCTACAATGAGCAGTTCTTC. Its translation is CASSVTSGSYNEQFF. The genes are TRBV5-1 and TRBJ2-1, with TRBD2 matching over 8 bases. The CDR3 loop spans 15 amino acids. V lost 4 bases to trimming and J lost 1 base; unmatched junction nucleotides: 4. Germline lookup yields CDR1 SGHRS and CDR2 YFSETQ. The variable domain in full, with the rest retrieved from reference TRBV5-1 and TRBJ2-1, is KAGVTQTPRYLIKTRGQQVTLSCSPISGHRSVSWYQQTPGQGLQFLFEYFSETQRNKGNFPGRFSGRQFSNSRSEMNVSTLELGDSALYLCASSVTSGSYNEQFFGPGTRLTVL.

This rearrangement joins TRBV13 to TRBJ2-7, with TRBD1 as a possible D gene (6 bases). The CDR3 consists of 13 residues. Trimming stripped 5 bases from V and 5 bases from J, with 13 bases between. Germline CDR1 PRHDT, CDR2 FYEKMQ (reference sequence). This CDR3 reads CASSTLQGDEQYF. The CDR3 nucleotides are TGTGCCAGCAGCACCTTACAGGGCGACGAGCAGTACTTC.

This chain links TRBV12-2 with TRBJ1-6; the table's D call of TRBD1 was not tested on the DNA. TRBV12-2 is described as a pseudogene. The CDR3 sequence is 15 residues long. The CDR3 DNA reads TGTGCAAGTCGCCCGAAGGGACAGGGTAGATCACCCCTCCACTTT. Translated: CASRPKGQGRSPLHF.

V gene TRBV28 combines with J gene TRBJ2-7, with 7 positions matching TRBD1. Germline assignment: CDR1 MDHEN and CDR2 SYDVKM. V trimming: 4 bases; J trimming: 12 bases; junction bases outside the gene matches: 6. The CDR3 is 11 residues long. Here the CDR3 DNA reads TGTGCCAGCAGTTCGACAGGGAAGGGGTACTTC. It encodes CASSSTGKGYF.

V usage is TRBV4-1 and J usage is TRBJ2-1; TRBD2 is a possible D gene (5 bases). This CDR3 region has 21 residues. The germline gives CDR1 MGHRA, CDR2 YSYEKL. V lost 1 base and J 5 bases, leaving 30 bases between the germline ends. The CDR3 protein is CASSQGGIWVNAELEDNEQFF. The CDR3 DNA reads TGCGCCAGCAGCCAAGGAGGAATATGGGTTAATGCGGAGTTGGAGGACAATGAGCAGTTCTTC.

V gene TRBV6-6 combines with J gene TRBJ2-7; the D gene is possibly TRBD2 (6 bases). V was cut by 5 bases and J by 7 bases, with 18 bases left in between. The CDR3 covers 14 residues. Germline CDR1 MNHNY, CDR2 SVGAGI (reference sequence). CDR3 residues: CASSPRDLSGEQYF. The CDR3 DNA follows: TGTGCCAGCAGTCCCAGGGACTTGTCGGGGGAGCAGTACTTC.

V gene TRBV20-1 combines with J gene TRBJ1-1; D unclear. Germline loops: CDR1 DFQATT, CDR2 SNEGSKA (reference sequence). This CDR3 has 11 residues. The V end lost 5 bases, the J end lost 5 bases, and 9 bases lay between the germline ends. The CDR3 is CSARPGTEAFF. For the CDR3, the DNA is TGCAGTGCTCGTCCGGGAACTGAAGCTTTCTTT.

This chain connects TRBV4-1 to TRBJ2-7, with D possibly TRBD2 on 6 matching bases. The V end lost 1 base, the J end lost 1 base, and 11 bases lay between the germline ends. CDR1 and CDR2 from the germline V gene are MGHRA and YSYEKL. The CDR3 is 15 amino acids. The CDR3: CASSQGRGQSYEQYF. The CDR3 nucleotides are TGCGCCAGCAGCCAAGGGAGGGGTCAATCCTACGAGCAGTACTTC.

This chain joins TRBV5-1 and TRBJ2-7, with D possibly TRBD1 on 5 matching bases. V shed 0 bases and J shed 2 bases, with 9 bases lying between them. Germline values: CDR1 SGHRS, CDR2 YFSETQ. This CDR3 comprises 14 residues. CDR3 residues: CASSLVGRAYEQYF. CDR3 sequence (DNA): TGCGCCAGCAGCTTGGTTGGCAGGGCCTACGAGCAGTACTTC.

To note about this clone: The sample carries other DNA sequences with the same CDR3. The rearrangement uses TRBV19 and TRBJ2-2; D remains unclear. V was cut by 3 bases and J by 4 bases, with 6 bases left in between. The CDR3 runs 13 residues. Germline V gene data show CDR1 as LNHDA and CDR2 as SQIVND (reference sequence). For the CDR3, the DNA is TGTGCCAGTAGTATTGTACGCACCGGGGAGCTGTTTTTT. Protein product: CASSIVRTGELFF.

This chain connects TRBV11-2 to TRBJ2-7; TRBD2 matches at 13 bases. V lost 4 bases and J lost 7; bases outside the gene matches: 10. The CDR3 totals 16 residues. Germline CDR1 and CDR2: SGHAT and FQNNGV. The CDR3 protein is CASSYRTSGGSGEQYF. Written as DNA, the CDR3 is TGTGCCAGCAGCTACCGGACTAGCGGGGGATCGGGAGAGCAGTACTTC.

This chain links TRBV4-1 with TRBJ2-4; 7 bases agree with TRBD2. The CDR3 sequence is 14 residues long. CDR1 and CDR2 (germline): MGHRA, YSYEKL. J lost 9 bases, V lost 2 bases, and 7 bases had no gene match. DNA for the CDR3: TGCGCCAGCAGCCAAAGGACGGGCGGGAGCATTCAGTACTTC. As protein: CASSQRTGGSIQYF.

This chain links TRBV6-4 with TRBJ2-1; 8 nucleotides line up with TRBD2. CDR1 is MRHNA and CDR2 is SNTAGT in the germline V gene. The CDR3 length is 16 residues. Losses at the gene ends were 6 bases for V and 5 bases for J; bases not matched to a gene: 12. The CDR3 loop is CASSVEGGGTNNEQFF. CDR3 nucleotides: TGTGCCAGCAGCGTTGAAGGCGGGGGGACGAACAATGAGCAGTTCTTC.

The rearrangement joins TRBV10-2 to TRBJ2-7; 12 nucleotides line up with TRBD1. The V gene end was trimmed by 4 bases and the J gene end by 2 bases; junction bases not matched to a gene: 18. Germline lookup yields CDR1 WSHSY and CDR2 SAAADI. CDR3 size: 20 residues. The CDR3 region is CASSGNLKGQGALVAYEQYF. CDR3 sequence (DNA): TGCGCCAGCAGTGGCAATTTGAAGGGACAGGGGGCTTTGGTAGCCTACGAGCAGTACTTC.

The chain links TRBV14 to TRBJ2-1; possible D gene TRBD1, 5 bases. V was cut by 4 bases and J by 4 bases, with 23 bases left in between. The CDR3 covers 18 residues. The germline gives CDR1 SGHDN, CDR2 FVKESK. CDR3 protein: CASSPFRQPRASYNEQFF. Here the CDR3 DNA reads TGTGCCAGCAGCCCGTTTAGACAGCCTCGCGCATCTTACAATGAGCAGTTCTTC.

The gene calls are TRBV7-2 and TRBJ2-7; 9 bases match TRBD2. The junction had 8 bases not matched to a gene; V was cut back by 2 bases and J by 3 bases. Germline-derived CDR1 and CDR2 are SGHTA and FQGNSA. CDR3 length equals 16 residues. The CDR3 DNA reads TGTGCCAGCAGCTTACGGCGAGCGGGGGGAGTCTACGAGCAGTACTTC. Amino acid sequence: CASSLRRAGGVYEQYF.

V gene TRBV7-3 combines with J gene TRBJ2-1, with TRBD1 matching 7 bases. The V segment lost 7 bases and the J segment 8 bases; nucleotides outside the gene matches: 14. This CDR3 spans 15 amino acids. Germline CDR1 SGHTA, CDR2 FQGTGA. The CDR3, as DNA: TGTGCCAGCACAGAGACAGGGAGTTTCCGGGATGAGCAGTTCTTC. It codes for CASTETGSFRDEQFF. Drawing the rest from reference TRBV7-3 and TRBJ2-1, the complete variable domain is GAGVSQTPSNKVTEKGKYVELRCDPISGHTALYWYRQSLGQGPEFLIYFQGTGAADDSGLPNDRFFAVRPEGSVSTLKIQRTERGDSAVYLCASTETGSFRDEQFFGPGTRLTVL.

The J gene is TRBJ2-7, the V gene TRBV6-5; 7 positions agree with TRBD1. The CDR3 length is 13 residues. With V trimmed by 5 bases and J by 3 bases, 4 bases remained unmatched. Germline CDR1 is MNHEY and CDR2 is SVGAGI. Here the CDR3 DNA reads TGTGCCAGCAGTCTCGGGACAGTCTACGAGCAGTACTTC. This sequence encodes CASSLGTVYEQYF.

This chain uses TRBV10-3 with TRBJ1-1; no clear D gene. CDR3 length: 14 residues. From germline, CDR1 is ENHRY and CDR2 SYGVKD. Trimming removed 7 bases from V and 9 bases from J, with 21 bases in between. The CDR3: CAITLIWPRGKAFF. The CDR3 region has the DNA TGTGCCATCACCTTGATCTGGCCCCGTGGGAAAGCTTTCTTT.